This T cell receptor beta chain was captured in a study of cytomegalovirus exposure and HLA in healthy donors. General study results and limits: A later analysis by the authors found several of the most significant clusters apparently linked to common viral pathogens. As a later analysis showed, a missense DCLRE1C variant was linked to trimming of TCR beta V- and J-genes. In a later analysis, DRB1 alleles had the most associated TCRs; HLA-C alleles the fewest. It was only CMV serostatus that was available as immune exposure information.

The PCR had 60 Vbeta and 13 Jbeta primers. Assay: immunoSEQ multiplex PCR; the TCRdb copy retains only in-frame clones and omits some. The sample records some 120,000 clones, 75% to 85% being singletons. Notes on this clone: Its antigen is not identified.

The V gene's germline CDR1 is SEHNR and CDR2 FQNEAQ (reference sequence). The V gene lost 2 bases and the J gene lost 0 bases, with 14 bases spanning the gap. The CDR3 totals 17 residues. The source is a man aged 25 to 40 in good health and CMV-seropositive. The sequencing sample was made of PBMCs. The chain links TRBV7-9 to TRBJ1-5; tentative D call: TRBD1 (5 bases). The CDR3 bases are TGTGCCAGCAGCTTAAGTGGCTGGGGCTATAGCAATCAGCCCCAGCATTTT. Its translation is CASSLSGWGYSNQPQHF.